The 25 T cell receptor beta chains listed next were all sequenced from one sample in a study of blood T cells in healthy people across ages. The use of a sample-barcoded 5' primer and a J-beta primer mix characterized a second PCR of about 6 to 11 cycles. TCRdb reprocessed the 5' RACE reads with MiXCR, giving one entry per CDR3 protein. This table holds under 700,000 distinct CDR3 sequences, approximately 25% found once. These data are also associated with another study on T cells of mothers and their children.

The sequenced sample consisted of blood. The receptors were sampled from a boy younger than 18 in good health.

There are a few counts of this clonotype. The rearrangement joins TRBV27 to TRBJ2-7, with a tentative D call TRBD1 (5 bases). The CDR3 sequence is 14 residues long. Germline V gene sequence: CDR1 MNHEY, CDR2 SMNVEV (reference sequence). V lost 6 bases and J 0 bases, leaving 12 bases between the germline ends. CDR3 in amino acids: CASRSGLSSYEQYF. DNA for the CDR3: TGTGCCAGCAGATCAGGGTTAAGCTCCTACGAGCAGTACTTC.

The V gene is TRBV6-2 or TRBV6-3, the J gene TRBJ2-5; the match to TRBD2 covers 8 bases. The germline CDR1 and CDR2 sequences are MNHEY and SVGEGT. Trimming cost V 11 bases and J 3 bases; bases outside gene matches: 11. The CDR3 length is 14 residues. The CDR3 loop is CASQRGSPKETQYF. CDR3 sequence (DNA): TGTGCCTCTCAGCGGGGGAGTCCGAAAGAGACCCAGTACTTC.

The rearrangement links TRBV27 to TRBJ2-4; 8 bases agree with TRBD1. Unmatched junction bases numbered 8, after V lost 5 bases and J lost 2 bases. CDR1 and CDR2 from the germline V gene are MNHEY and SMNVEV (reference sequence). CDR3 length: 16 amino acids. For the CDR3, the DNA is TGTGCCAGCAGTGCCAGACAGGGGAACACCAAAAACATTCAGTACTTC. Translation: CASSARQGNTKNIQYF.

In nucleotides, the CDR3 is TGCGCCAGCAGCTTGGGGGACAGGGATTACGAGCAGTACTTC. This translates into CASSLGDRDYEQYF. The chain links TRBV5-1 to TRBJ2-7; 9 bases map to TRBD1. The CDR3 loop spans 14 amino acids. Losses at the gene ends were 0 bases for V and 4 bases for J; bases not matched to a gene: 2. The germline V gene encodes CDR1 SGHRS and CDR2 YFSETQ.

This clonotype came up a few times. The chain links TRBV6-2 or TRBV6-3 to TRBJ1-4; unclear D gene. Germline CDR1 MNHEY, CDR2 SVGEGT. The CDR3 totals 14 residues. The V end lost 7 bases, the J end lost 3 bases, and 12 bases lay between the germline ends. The DNA for the CDR3 is TGTGCCAGCAAGTTTGCCAGCTCTAATGAAAAACTGTTTTTT. It is translated as CASKFASSNEKLFF.

This clonotype was detected only a few times. The V and J genes are TRBV19 and TRBJ2-5, with TRBD1 matching over 8 bases. There are 16 residues in the CDR3. Per the germline V gene, CDR1 is LNHDA and CDR2 is SQIVND (reference sequence). V lost 3 bases to trimming and J lost 6 bases; unmatched junction nucleotides: 12. The CDR3 region is CASSISGTGFRKTQYF. As DNA, the CDR3 is TGTGCCAGTAGTATCTCCGGGACAGGCTTTAGAAAGACCCAGTACTTC.

J is TRBJ2-1 and V is TRBV29-1; 8 bases fit TRBD1. There are 13 residues in the CDR3. The germline CDR1 and CDR2 sequences are SQVTM and ANQGSEA. Trimming at V came to 7 bases and at J to 7 bases, leaving 9 bases not matched to a gene. This chain's CDR3 is CSAKGTGPNEQFF. The CDR3 nucleotides read TGCAGCGCAAAGGGGACAGGACCTAATGAGCAGTTCTTC.

The DNA for the CDR3 is TGTGCCAGCAGCATACCGGGACAGGGGTCGGGAGCCACCTTC. Its protein product is CASSIPGQGSGATF. This chain links TRBV4-2 with TRBJ1-2, with 10 bases aligning to TRBD1. The CDR3 consists of 14 residues. The junction had 13 bases not matched to a gene; V was cut back by 5 bases and J by 13 bases. CDR1 is LGHNA and CDR2 is YNFKEQ in the germline V gene.

This clonotype was detected only a few times. V gene TRBV6-2 or TRBV6-3 combines with J gene TRBJ2-3, with 8 bases identical to TRBD2. CDR3 size: 16 residues. Germline V gives CDR1 MNHEY, CDR2 SVGEGT. The V segment lost 4 bases and the J segment 6 bases; nucleotides outside the gene matches: 12. The CDR3 DNA reads TGTGCCAGCAGTTTCCGCCCAGCGGGAGCGGTTGATACGCAGTATTTT. Its protein product is CASSFRPAGAVDTQYF.

The chain joins TRBV20-1 to TRBJ2-7, with 14 bases aligning to TRBD2. CDR3 size: 18 residues. The germline CDR1 and CDR2 sequences are DFQATT and SNEGSKA (reference sequence). Losses at the gene ends were 7 bases for V and 3 bases for J; bases not matched to a gene: 17. Here the CDR3 DNA reads TGCAGTGAGATTTCTGCCGGGACTAGCGGGAGTCTAGGCTACGAGCAGTACTTC. This encodes CSEISAGTSGSLGYEQYF.

This chain links TRBV27 with TRBJ2-7; D remains ambiguous. Germline CDR1 and CDR2: MNHEY and SMNVEV (reference sequence). This CDR3 is built from 14 residues. Between the trimmed V and J ends, which lost 2 bases and 2 bases, there was a span of 10 bases. CDR3 sequence: CASSLGPHAYEQYF. For the CDR3, the DNA is TGTGCCAGCAGTTTAGGGCCTCACGCCTACGAGCAGTACTTC.

This clonotype came up a few times. V usage is TRBV24-1 and J usage is TRBJ2-1; 9 bases map to TRBD2. J lost 13 bases, V lost 10 bases, and 13 bases had no gene match. Germline-derived CDR1 and CDR2 are KGHDR and SFDVKD. CDR3 length equals 13 residues. The CDR3 nucleotides are TGTGCCACTGCTCTGGCGGGAGGGCCGGGACAGTTCTTC. Residues: CATALAGGPGQFF.

The CDR3, as DNA: TGCGCCAGCAGCCAAGTAGGGGGCCACTACGAGCAGTACTTC. Residues: CASSQVGGHYEQYF. The chain recombines TRBV4-1 with TRBJ2-7; 7 nucleotides align to TRBD1. The trim removed 1 base at V and 3 bases at J, leaving 3 bases unmatched. The CDR3 runs to 14 residues. Germline V gene sequence: CDR1 MGHRA, CDR2 YSYEKL.

There are a few counts of this clonotype. The rearrangement joins TRBV14 to TRBJ2-5; D uncertain. Germline V CDR1 and CDR2: SGHDN, FVKESK. Trimming removed 3 bases from V and 7 bases from J, with 9 bases in between. The length of the CDR3 is 12 residues. In nucleotides, the CDR3 is TGTGCCAGCAGCCATTCGTTCGCGACCCAGTACTTC. Translation gives CASSHSFATQYF.

The CDR3 DNA sequence: TGTGCCAGCAGCTCCGTACTAGCGAACACCGGGGAGCTGTTTTTT. Translation: CASSSVLANTGELFF. The V and J genes are TRBV13 and TRBJ2-2, with D perhaps TRBD2 (5 bases). The germline gives CDR1 PRHDT, CDR2 FYEKMQ (reference sequence). The CDR3 sequence is 15 residues long. V lost 4 bases and J lost 0, with 9 bases in between. Supplemented by reference TRBV13 and TRBJ2-2, the full variable domain reads AAGVIQSPRHLIKEKRETATLKCYPIPRHDTVYWYQQGPGQDPQFLISFYEKMQSDKGSIPDRFSAQQFSDYHSELNMSSLELGDSALYFCASSSVLANTGELFFGEGSRLTVL.

This clonotype was detected only a few times. The genes are TRBV4-3 and TRBJ1-1; a weak D match, TRBD1 (6 bases). Germline loops: CDR1 LGHNA, CDR2 YSLEER. This CDR3 has 17 residues. The V gene lost 0 bases and the J gene lost 0 bases, with 14 bases spanning the gap. This CDR3 reads CASSQDRWGAVNTEAFF. The CDR3 DNA follows: TGCGCCAGCAGCCAAGATCGGTGGGGGGCGGTGAACACTGAAGCTTTCTTT.

The chain is built from TRBV9 and TRBJ2-3; unclear D gene. The V and J ends lost 4 bases and 5 bases respectively, with 11 bases between them. The CDR3 is made up of 13 amino acids. From germline, CDR1 is SGDLS and CDR2 YYNGEE. CDR3 sequence reads: CASSQNLQDTQYF. CDR3 coding DNA: TGTGCCAGCAGCCAGAATCTACAAGATACGCAGTATTTT.

This clonotype was observed a handful of times. The J gene is TRBJ2-3, the V gene TRBV9; 11 bases align to TRBD2. Losses at the gene ends were 0 bases for V and 7 bases for J; bases not matched to a gene: 10. The CDR3 totals 17 residues. Germline values: CDR1 SGDLS, CDR2 YYNGEE. This chain's CDR3 is CASSVEKVASGGHTQYF. CDR3 bases: TGTGCCAGCAGCGTAGAAAAGGTGGCTAGCGGGGGGCATACGCAGTATTTT.

The J gene is TRBJ2-1, the V gene TRBV7-3; 10 bases fit TRBD2. From germline, CDR1 is SGHTA and CDR2 FQGTGA. This CDR3 comprises 18 residues. J was trimmed by 5 bases and V by 0 bases; bases with no gene match: 10. CDR3: CASSLTSGSGRPNNEQFF. CDR3 coding DNA: TGTGCCAGCAGCTTAACGTCCGGTAGCGGGAGGCCGAACAATGAGCAGTTCTTC.

The rearrangement links TRBV29-1 to TRBJ2-3; the D is unclear. Trimming cost V 2 bases and J 2 bases, with 8 bases left between them. The CDR3 has 13 residues. Germline V gene sequence: CDR1 SQVTM, CDR2 ANQGSEA. CDR3 sequence: CSVETRYTDTQYF. CDR3 bases: TGCAGCGTTGAAACCAGGTACACAGATACGCAGTATTTT.

Comment on this clonotype: The junction does not match germline at one end; this may be a read error. The CDR3 nucleotides read TGTGCCAGCAGTCTAGCGGGGACTGCTCAACGGTACTTC. This translates into CASSLAGTAQRYF. The V gene is TRBV12-3 or TRBV12-4, the J gene TRBJ2-7; 9 bases align to TRBD2. The CDR3 is 13 residues long.

This clonotype was counted a few times. The J gene is TRBJ2-5, the V gene TRBV25-1; 7 positions match TRBD1. The J call may be incorrect, as the DNA end agrees better with TRBJ2-7. CDR3 length: 14 residues. Germline CDR1 MGHDK, CDR2 SYGVNS. CDR3 in DNA: TGTGCCAGCAGAGACAGGGATCCTTCCTACGAGCAGTACTTC. Translation: CASRDRDPSYEQYF.

The chain has TRBV7-2 and TRBJ2-1; the match to TRBD1 covers 9 bases. The junction had 6 bases not matched to a gene; V was cut back by 5 bases and J by 4 bases. Germline V gene data show CDR1 as SGHTA and CDR2 as FQGNSA. This CDR3 has 15 amino acids. The CDR3 nucleotides read TGTGCCAGCAGCACAGGAGGGACAGGGTACAATGAGCAGTTCTTC. Protein: CASSTGGTGYNEQFF. The variable domain in full, completed from reference TRBV7-2 and TRBJ2-1, reads GAGVSQSPSNKVTEKGKDVELRCDPISGHTALYWYRQSLGQGLEFLIYFQGNSAPDKSGLPSDRFSAERTGGSVSTLTIQRTQQEDSAVYLCASSTGGTGYNEQFFGPGTRLTVL.

This clonotype has a handful of counts. DNA of the CDR3: TGTGCCAGCAGTCGTCTTGAGAACACTGAAGCTTTCTTT. Protein sequence: CASSRLENTEAFF. This sequence joins TRBV6-5 and TRBJ1-1; D unclear. Germline CDR1 MNHEY, CDR2 SVGAGI. The CDR3 length is 13 residues. V lost 5 bases and J 1 base, leaving 8 bases between the germline ends.

This clonotype was counted a few times. This chain connects TRBV7-2 to TRBJ1-6; 9 bases match TRBD1. The V gene end was trimmed by 5 bases and the J gene end by 8 bases; junction bases not matched to a gene: 10. Germline values: CDR1 SGHTA, CDR2 FQGNSA. This CDR3 comprises 16 residues. DNA of the CDR3: TGTGCCAGCAGCCTAATAGCCGGGACAGGGTATTCACCCCTCCACTTT. As protein: CASSLIAGTGYSPLHF.